The present entry profiles one T cell receptor (beta chain) with its context. Its antigen is currently unknown. The data belong to a study of Ad26.COV2.S vaccination and SARS-CoV-2 variants. Study-level points and caveats: Analyses of TCR breadth and depth may have underestimated total T cell responses. Similar non-spike TCR breadth was seen in vaccine and placebo recipients. Spike-specific CD8+ and CD4+ T cell responses reportedly showed substantial breadth after vaccination.

With 5 bases removed from V and 3 bases from J, the gap between germline ends came to 20 bases. The germline V gene encodes CDR1 SGHTA and CDR2 FQGNSA. CDR3 length: 16 amino acids. Generated by immunoSEQ multiplex PCR, the TCRdb table keeps only in-frame clones and is missing some. Among about 680,000 clones listed, 80% to 90% were seen once. Indicated treatment: about 20 received Ad26.COV2.S at low or high dose, single or two shots; about 5 received placebo; per-sample allocation not given. Samples analyzed were those drawn on day 63 after the first vaccine or placebo injection. It was an adult aged 18-55 years in Boston who was the donor.

This material consisted of peripheral blood, taken in a trial of Ad26.COV2.S vaccine versus placebo. V is TRBV7-2 and J is TRBJ2-7; perhaps TRBD2 as D (5 bases). This clonotype originated in a person aged 18-65 years who received the Ad26.COV2.S COVID-19 vaccine or a placebo. CDR3 loop: CASSPGPTRPGYEQYF. For the CDR3, the DNA is TGTGCCAGCAGCCCAGGACCAACTAGACCGGGCTACGAGCAGTACTTC.